A selection of T cell receptor beta chains follows, all from one sample in a study of OX40 agonist ivuxolimab in advanced cancers. Generated by immunoSEQ multiplex PCR, the TCRdb table keeps only in-frame clones and is missing some. In the table there are approximately 70,000 clones, 77% of which are singletons. The sample was CD4+ or CD8+ T cells sorted from blood, taken in a trial of the OX40 agonist ivuxolimab. These receptors all come from an adult with an advanced solid tumor such as melanoma, head and neck, liver or kidney cancer. CDR3s include the opening cysteine and the closing phenylalanine or tryptophan. The order of the fields is D gene, clone size, J gene, V gene, CDR3 DNA, CDR3 protein. D genes are given only for firm matches. Rows may omit the clone size; those that give it use once, few, many or a size class.

-,-,TRBJ1-1,TRBV7-3,TGTGCCAGCAGCTTCGACGGGAACACTGAAGCTTTCTTT,CASSFDGNTEAFF
-,-,TRBJ2-7,TRBV7-2,TGTGCCAGCAGCTTAGTAGTAGTAGGCGAGCAGTACTTC,CASSLVVVGEQYF
-,-,TRBJ1-5,TRBV5-6,TGTGCCAGCAGTAACTCCACCAGGGGTCGCAATCAGCCCCAGCATTTT,CASSNSTRGRNQPQHF
-,-,TRBJ2-7,TRBV5-4,TGTGCCAGCAGCCTCGGGACCTCCACTTACGAGCAGTACTTC,CASSLGTSTYEQYF
-,-,TRBJ1-4,TRBV6-1,TGTGCCAGCAAGATAGGGGGATTCAATGAAAAACTGTTTTTT,CASKIGGFNEKLFF
-,-,TRBJ1-2,TRBV6-5,TGTGCCAGCAGTCCCGTAGACGGTCGTGGCTATGGCTACACCTTC,CASSPVDGRGYGYTF
-,many,TRBJ1-2,TRBV7-9,TGTGCCAGCAGCCGAGAAAACTATGGCTACACCTTC,CASSRENYGYTF
-,-,TRBJ2-3,TRBV30,TGTGCCTGGAGTGTAGGAGATACGCAGTATTTT,CAWSVGDTQYF
TRBD2,-,TRBJ2-1,TRBV7-3,TGTGCCAGCAGCCCCGGGACTATCCGCAATGAGCAGTTCTTC,CASSPGTIRNEQFF
-,-,TRBJ2-1,TRBV19,TGTGCCAGCAGAAAAGGGTTCTCCTACAATGAGCAGTTCTTC,CASRKGFSYNEQFF
-,once,TRBJ1-4,TRBV15,TGTGCCACCAGCAGAGATTTGGGGGGCGGCAGTAATGAAAAACTGTTTTTT,CATSRDLGGGSNEKLFF
-,-,TRBJ2-7,TRBV6-5,TGTGCCAGCAGTTATAGGGTTTACGAGCAGTACTTC,CASSYRVYEQYF
-,-,TRBJ2-3,TRBV18,TGTGCCAGCTCACCACAGGTGCTTCAAGATACGCAGTATTTT,CASSPQVLQDTQYF
-,-,TRBJ1-4,TRBV7-9,TGTGCCAGCAGCTTAGATAACGGAGCCAACCCTGAAAAACTGTTTTTT,CASSLDNGANPEKLFF
-,-,TRBJ1-3,TRBV6-6,TGTGCCAGCACTCCCAGAGAGGGAACTGGAAACACCATATATTTT,CASTPREGTGNTIYF
TRBD1,-,TRBJ2-1,TRBV5-1,TGCGCCAGCAGCTTGCCCGGGACAGGGTTATTGGATGAGCAGTTCTTC,CASSLPGTGLLDEQFF
TRBD1,-,TRBJ2-1,TRBV7-3,TGTGCCAGCAGCTTAAGAGGGGACAGATTTCTCAATGAGCAGTTCTTC,CASSLRGDRFLNEQFF
TRBD2,few,TRBJ2-5,TRBV11-3,TGTGCCAGCAGCTTAGATCAGGCGGTAGCGGGAGTGGGAGAGACCCAGTACTTC,CASSLDQAVAGVGETQYF
-,-,TRBJ1-2,TRBV6-6,TGTGCCAGCAGCTCAGCGGGAACTGGTGGCTACACCTTC,CASSSAGTGGYTF
-,-,TRBJ2-7,TRBV7-3,TGTGCCAGCAGCTTAAATCCAAGATCCTACGAGCAGTACTTC,CASSLNPRSYEQYF
-,-,TRBJ1-3,TRBV5-1,TGCGCCAGCAGCATAACAGGGAATGGAAACACCATATATTTT,CASSITGNGNTIYF
-,-,TRBJ2-4,TRBV28,TGTGCCAGCAGTTTGGATCAGGGCATTCAGTACTTC,CASSLDQGIQYF
-,-,TRBJ1-2,TRBV7-3,TGTGCCAGCAGTGCGGGTGGCTATGGCTACACCTTC,CASSAGGYGYTF
TRBD1,-,TRBJ2-6,TRBV2,TGTGCCAGCAGTGAATCGGGACAGGGGGCCCCTGGGGCCAACGTCCTGACTTTC,CASSESGQGAPGANVLTF
-,-,TRBJ1-1,TRBV5-1,TGCGCCAGCAGCTTGACTATACTCAACACTGAAGCTTTCTTT,CASSLTILNTEAFF
-,-,TRBJ1-6,TRBV6-6,TGTGCCAGCGTCACGGGGATGGGTTCACCCCTCCACTTT,CASVTGMGSPLHF
-,-,TRBJ2-7,TRBV6-1,TGTGCCAGCGTAGGGATCCACGAGCAGTACTTC,CASVGIHEQYF
TRBD1,-,TRBJ2-2,TRBV5-1,TGCGCCAGCAGCTCTGGGGGACAGGGAAGCGGGGAGCTGTTTTTT,CASSSGGQGSGELFF
TRBD2,-,TRBJ2-5,TRBV6-5,TGTGCCAGCAGTTACAGCGGGAGAAAAGGAGAGACCCAGTACTTC,CASSYSGRKGETQYF
-,-,TRBJ1-4,TRBV19,TGTGCCAGGAGCCGGGCTCAAAATGAAAAACTGTTTTTT,CARSRAQNEKLFF
-,-,TRBJ2-1,TRBV19,TGTGCCAGTAAGCTTAAGGATAGCTCCTACAATGAGCAGTTCTTC,CASKLKDSSYNEQFF
-,-,TRBJ1-4,TRBV5-4,TGTGCCAGCAGCTCGTATGTTCAGGGAGGCCCGACTTTT,CASSSYVQGGPTF
TRBD1,many,TRBJ1-2,TRBV2,TGTGCCAGCAGTGTTACAGGGGTAGGGTATAGCTATGGCTACACCTTC,CASSVTGVGYSYGYTF
-,-,TRBJ1-3,TRBV19,TGTGCCAGTAGTGAGAGCTCTGGAAACACCATATATTTT,CASSESSGNTIYF
TRBD2,-,TRBJ2-7,TRBV7-9,TGTGCCAGCAGCTCGGGACTAATGGGCGAGCAGTACTTC,CASSSGLMGEQYF
TRBD1,-,TRBJ2-1,TRBV5-1,TGCGCCAGCAGAACGACAGGGAACTCCTACAATGAGCAGTTCTTC,CASRTTGNSYNEQFF
TRBD1,few,TRBJ2-3,TRBV7-8,TGTGCCAGCAGCCCGGGACAGGGTGAGACAGATACGCAGTATTTT,CASSPGQGETDTQYF
-,once,TRBJ2-3,TRBV28,TGTGCCAGCAGTTTATCGGATACGCAGTATTTT,CASSLSDTQYF
-,few,TRBJ1-6,TRBV5-6,TGTGCCAGCAGCTTGTTGTCAGGGGCGAATTCACCCCTCCACTTT,CASSLLSGANSPLHF
-,-,TRBJ1-4,TRBV5-8,TGTGCCAGCAGCTTGTATCGGCGTAGTGAAAAACTGTTTTTT,CASSLYRRSEKLFF
TRBD2,-,TRBJ2-5,TRBV7-2,TGTGCCAGCAGCCGGGGGCAGCGGGGGGGCATTGGAGAGACCCAGTACTTC,CASSRGQRGGIGETQYF
-,-,TRBJ1-2,TRBV2,TGTGCCAGCAGGCTGGGTTTATATGGCTACACCTTC,CASRLGLYGYTF
-,-,TRBJ2-2,TRBV27,TGTGCCAGCAGTACCACAGTTCCAGGGGCCCCCGGGGAGCTGTTTTTT,CASSTTVPGAPGELFF
-,-,TRBJ2-5,TRBV28,TGTGCCAGCAGTTCAGATTACCAAGAGACCCAGTACTTC,CASSSDYQETQYF
TRBD1,-,TRBJ2-2,TRBV7-2,TGTGCCAGCAGTTTAAGAACAGGGGGCTCCGGGGAGCTGTTTTTT,CASSLRTGGSGELFF
-,-,TRBJ2-3,TRBV2,TGTGCCAGCAGTAGGACAGTTACGCAGTATTTT,CASSRTVTQYF
-,-,TRBJ1-5,TRBV6-6,TGTGCCAGCCGGGGACACCTTACAGGGAAGGAGCCCCAGCATTTT,CASRGHLTGKEPQHF
TRBD1,-,TRBJ1-5,TRBV27,TGTGCCAGCAGAGGGACAGGGAGTCAGCCCCAGCATTTT,CASRGTGSQPQHF
-,-,TRBJ1-1,TRBV18,TGTGCCAGCTCACCACAGGAGGGGCGGGGCACTGAAGCTTTCTTT,CASSPQEGRGTEAFF
TRBD2,-,TRBJ2-1,TRBV19,TGTGCCAGTAGTATGTATTCTAGCGGGCCGCTTCTTGAGCAGTTCTTC,CASSMYSSGPLLEQFF
TRBD1,-,TRBJ1-3,TRBV7-9,TGTGCCAGCAGCAAGGACAGGACCGCCCCTCCCCATTTT,CASSKDRTAPPHF
-,few,TRBJ1-1,TRBV9,TGTGCCAGCAGCAAAGGGGACATCGACACTGAAGCTTTCTTT,CASSKGDIDTEAFF
-,-,TRBJ2-5,TRBV19,TGTGCCAGTAGCCTAGGGGGTCAAGAGACCCAGTACTTC,CASSLGGQETQYF
TRBD1,-,TRBJ2-5,TRBV5-4,TGTGCCAGCAGCTTACAGGGGGCGGGTCAAGAGACCCAGTACTTC,CASSLQGAGQETQYF
-,-,TRBJ1-3,TRBV6-1,TGTGCCAGCAGTGAAGTTACCGCACGGTATTTT,CASSEVTARYF